The rows below give T cell receptor beta chains drawn from one sample of a study of spatial heterogeneity in lung cancer. Via MiXCR, TCRdb re-called the 5' RACE reads, giving one row per CDR3 protein. In the table there are some 1,600 distinct CDR3 sequences, roughly 25% of which are singletons. Sequencing was performed on lung tumor tissue, taken at surgery. The origin of the receptors is a female donor with early-stage non-small cell lung cancer. Both conserved end residues are part of each CDR3. D genes are given only for firm matches. Clone size is given for some rows only: seen once, a few or many times, or a class if the clone is expanded.

size | J | V | D | CDR3 | DNA
large | TRBJ2-3 | TRBV5-1 | NA | CASADTGSTDTQYF | TGCGCCAGCGCGGACACGGGTAGCACAGATACGCAGTATTTT
few | TRBJ2-7 | TRBV27 | NA | CASSFSGGPRYEQYF | TGTGCCAGCAGTTTTTCCGGGGGGCCCCGCTACGAGCAGTACTTC
medium-sized | TRBJ2-7 | TRBV29-1 | NA | CSVEDSLNGEQYF | TGCAGCGTTGAAGATTCCCTTAATGGCGAGCAGTACTTC
NA | TRBJ2-5 | TRBV27 | TRBD2 | CASSPTWDYLQETQYF | TGTGCCAGCAGTCCCACCTGGGACTACCTCCAAGAGACCCAGTACTTC
medium-sized | TRBJ1-2 | TRBV5-1 | TRBD1 | CASRPTDRVGYGYTF | TGCGCCAGCAGACCCACGGACAGGGTCGGGTATGGCTACACCTTC
medium-sized | TRBJ1-5 | TRBV6-1 | NA | CASSEVTDQPQHF | TGTGCCAGCAGTGAAGTAACAGATCAGCCCCAGCATTTT
medium-sized | TRBJ1-1 | TRBV29-1 | NA | CSGIQGGGTEAFF | TGCAGCGGGATACAGGGAGGGGGAACTGAAGCTTTCTTT
medium-sized | TRBJ2-5 | TRBV14 | TRBD1 | CASSHTDRSATQYF | TGTGCCAGCAGCCACACGGACAGGAGCGCGACCCAGTACTTC
medium-sized | TRBJ2-5 | TRBV10-3 | NA | CAISAEGTQYF | TGTGCCATCAGTGCTGAGGGGACCCAGTACTTC
large | TRBJ2-7 | TRBV5-1 | NA | CASSLDANLEQYF | TGCGCCAGCAGCTTGGACGCAAATCTCGAGCAGTACTTC
few | TRBJ2-2 | TRBV10-3 | TRBD2 | CAISGTSGTGELFF | TGTGCCATCAGTGGGACTAGCGGAACCGGGGAGCTGTTTTTT
medium-sized | TRBJ1-6 | TRBV5-1 | TRBD1 | CASSLGAGTGESPLHF | TGCGCCAGCAGCTTGGGGGCCGGGACAGGGGAGTCACCCCTCCACTTT
large | TRBJ2-5 | TRBV20-1 | NA | CSARDRASSETQYF | TGCAGTGCTAGAGATAGGGCTAGCAGCGAGACCCAGTACTTC
few | TRBJ2-7 | TRBV20-1 | NA | CSAGEPEQTYEQYF | TGCAGTGCCGGAGAACCGGAACAGACCTACGAGCAGTACTTC
NA | TRBJ1-1 | TRBV7-2 | NA | CASSSFREAFF | TGTGCCAGCAGCTCTTTTAGAGAAGCTTTCTTT
NA | TRBJ2-3 | TRBV29-1 | NA | CSVVGRDTQYF | TGCAGCGTTGTCGGGAGAGATACGCAGTATTTT
medium-sized | TRBJ2-2 | TRBV10-2 | TRBD1 | CASTNRGDTGELFF | TGCGCCAGCACCAACAGGGGGGACACCGGGGAGCTGTTTTTT